The rows below give T cell receptor beta chains drawn from one sample of a study of PD-1 blockade in mismatch repair-deficient tumors. This table comes from immunoSEQ multiplex PCR, and its TCRdb copy is limited to in-frame clones, with some not included. Here the sample spans 14,000 or so clones, about 79% being singletons. This specimen consisted of PBMCs, obtained approximately 15 weeks after starting pembrolizumab. The origin of the receptors is an adult with mismatch repair-deficient cancer. Each CDR3 is given with its conserved first and last residue. Fields, in order: CDR3 DNA, CDR3 protein, clone size, V gene, D gene, J gene. A D gene is named only where the DNA matches it firmly. Clone size is shown for a subset of rows, as once, few, many or a class of expanded clone.

CDR3 DNA: TGTGCCAGCAGAGGGCAGGGTAATTCACCCCTCCACTTT
CDR3 protein: CASRGQGNSPLHF
clone size: -
V gene: TRBV11-3
D gene: -
J gene: TRBJ1-6

CDR3 DNA: TGTGCCAGCAGATCCACATCTGTGGGGGAGCTGTTTTTT
CDR3 protein: CASRSTSVGELFF
clone size: -
V gene: TRBV27
D gene: -
J gene: TRBJ2-2

CDR3 DNA: TGTGCCAGCAGTCAGCCGCCCGGACAGGGGTCCTACGAGCAGTACTTC
CDR3 protein: CASSQPPGQGSYEQYF
clone size: -
V gene: TRBV27
D gene: TRBD1
J gene: TRBJ2-7

CDR3 DNA: TGTGCCAGCAGCCCAGGGATAGGGCAAGAGACCCAGTACTTC
CDR3 protein: CASSPGIGQETQYF
clone size: -
V gene: TRBV9
D gene: -
J gene: TRBJ2-5

CDR3 DNA: TGTGCCAGTAGTCTCGGACTAGCGGAAGAGACCCAGTACTTC
CDR3 protein: CASSLGLAEETQYF
clone size: -
V gene: TRBV19
D gene: TRBD2
J gene: TRBJ2-5

CDR3 DNA: TGTGCCAGTAGTATTGGGCAGTTCATGAACACTGAAGCTTTCTTT
CDR3 protein: CASSIGQFMNTEAFF
clone size: -
V gene: TRBV19
D gene: -
J gene: TRBJ1-1

CDR3 DNA: TGTGCCAGCTCACCACGCGAGCTCGTCCAAACGCAGTATTTT
CDR3 protein: CASSPRELVQTQYF
clone size: -
V gene: TRBV18
D gene: -
J gene: TRBJ2-3

CDR3 DNA: TGTGCCTGGAGTGTAGTCAGGGAAGCTTTCTTT
CDR3 protein: CAWSVVREAFF
clone size: few
V gene: TRBV30
D gene: -
J gene: TRBJ1-1

CDR3 DNA: TGTGCCAGTAGTATAGCCCCAGGGAAGGTGAACACTGAAGCTTTCTTT
CDR3 protein: CASSIAPGKVNTEAFF
clone size: -
V gene: TRBV19
D gene: -
J gene: TRBJ1-1

CDR3 DNA: TGCGCCAGCAGCTTGGAAGGGACAAGGGGGACTGAAGCTTTCTTT
CDR3 protein: CASSLEGTRGTEAFF
clone size: -
V gene: TRBV5-1
D gene: -
J gene: TRBJ1-1

CDR3 DNA: TGTGCCAGCAGCGGACAGGAGACAAACATTCAGTACTTC
CDR3 protein: CASSGQETNIQYF
clone size: -
V gene: TRBV7-6
D gene: TRBD1
J gene: TRBJ2-4

CDR3 DNA: TGTGCCAGCAGTGCACGGGACAGGGGTTTCCACGAGCAGTACTTC
CDR3 protein: CASSARDRGFHEQYF
clone size: -
V gene: TRBV5-6
D gene: TRBD1
J gene: TRBJ2-7

CDR3 DNA: TGCGCCAGCAGCTCTATTCCGTTCACCGGTTTCACTAATGAAAAACTGTTTTTT
CDR3 protein: CASSSIPFTGFTNEKLFF
clone size: -
V gene: TRBV4-1
D gene: -
J gene: TRBJ1-4

CDR3 DNA: TGTGCCAGCAGCGTAGGGGGACAGGGGTTCTACGAGCAGTACTTC
CDR3 protein: CASSVGGQGFYEQYF
clone size: -
V gene: TRBV9
D gene: TRBD1
J gene: TRBJ2-7

CDR3 DNA: TGTGCCAGCTCACGAGCAGACTCCTCCTACGAGCAGTACTTC
CDR3 protein: CASSRADSSYEQYF
clone size: once
V gene: TRBV18
D gene: -
J gene: TRBJ2-7

CDR3 DNA: TGTGCCAGCAGGCACAGCTGGGGCTACACCTTC
CDR3 protein: CASRHSWGYTF
clone size: few
V gene: TRBV28
D gene: -
J gene: TRBJ1-2

CDR3 DNA: TGTGCCATCAGTGGTCTTAGCGGGGGTGCGTCCTACGAGCAGTACTTC
CDR3 protein: CAISGLSGGASYEQYF
clone size: -
V gene: TRBV10-3
D gene: TRBD2
J gene: TRBJ2-7

CDR3 DNA: TGTGCCAGCAGCACCACGGACGGGGCCTACGAGCAGTACTTC
CDR3 protein: CASSTTDGAYEQYF
clone size: few
V gene: TRBV9
D gene: -
J gene: TRBJ2-7

CDR3 DNA: TGTGCCAGCAGGGGACAGGGGGCTGGGTATGGCTACACCTTC
CDR3 protein: CASRGQGAGYGYTF
clone size: -
V gene: TRBV28
D gene: TRBD1
J gene: TRBJ1-2

CDR3 DNA: TGCGCCAGCAGCCACGCCCCGGCAGGGTCGTGGCGGGGGTCCCCAGATACGCAGTATTTT
CDR3 protein: CASSHAPAGSWRGSPDTQYF
clone size: -
V gene: TRBV4-1
D gene: TRBD2
J gene: TRBJ2-3

CDR3 DNA: TGTGCCAGCGCTATAGACAGGCAGACAAACTATGGCTACACCTTC
CDR3 protein: CASAIDRQTNYGYTF
clone size: few
V gene: TRBV2
D gene: -
J gene: TRBJ1-2

CDR3 DNA: TGTGCCACCAGCAGTAGACAGGGGGTGGACTACGAGCAGTACTTC
CDR3 protein: CATSSRQGVDYEQYF
clone size: -
V gene: TRBV15
D gene: TRBD1
J gene: TRBJ2-7

CDR3 DNA: TGTGCCAGCTCACCCAGCGGAGTCACAGATACGCAGTATTTT
CDR3 protein: CASSPSGVTDTQYF
clone size: -
V gene: TRBV18
D gene: -
J gene: TRBJ2-3

CDR3 DNA: TGTGCCAGTAGTATCGACAGGGCGACGGAAAAACTGTTTTTT
CDR3 protein: CASSIDRATEKLFF
clone size: -
V gene: TRBV19
D gene: TRBD1
J gene: TRBJ1-4

CDR3 DNA: TGTGCCAGCAGTTTAGTGGCGGACACCGGGGAGCTGTTTTTT
CDR3 protein: CASSLVADTGELFF
clone size: -
V gene: TRBV27
D gene: -
J gene: TRBJ2-2

CDR3 DNA: TGTGCCAGCAGCCGTAGGGACAGGGGTAATGAAAAACTGTTTTTT
CDR3 protein: CASSRRDRGNEKLFF
clone size: -
V gene: TRBV27
D gene: TRBD1
J gene: TRBJ1-4

CDR3 DNA: TGTGCCAGCAGCCCCTCTTACAATGAGCAGTTCTTC
CDR3 protein: CASSPSYNEQFF
clone size: -
V gene: TRBV13
D gene: -
J gene: TRBJ2-1

CDR3 DNA: TGTGCCAGCAGCTTAGACAGGGGCTATGGCTACACCTTC
CDR3 protein: CASSLDRGYGYTF
clone size: -
V gene: TRBV11-2
D gene: -
J gene: TRBJ1-2

CDR3 DNA: TGTGCCAGAACTAAAGGACTAGCGTACACCGGGGAGCTGTTTTTT
CDR3 protein: CARTKGLAYTGELFF
clone size: -
V gene: TRBV5-3
D gene: TRBD2
J gene: TRBJ2-2

CDR3 DNA: TGTGCCAGCACCGAACAGGGACGGGCAACTAATGAAAAACTGTTTTTT
CDR3 protein: CASTEQGRATNEKLFF
clone size: -
V gene: TRBV2
D gene: -
J gene: TRBJ1-4

CDR3 DNA: TGTGCCAGCAGCTTGGGACAGGGGGGAAACACCATATATTTT
CDR3 protein: CASSLGQGGNTIYF
clone size: once
V gene: TRBV7-9
D gene: TRBD1
J gene: TRBJ1-3

CDR3 DNA: TGTGCCAGCAGTTTATCTGGGGGCCCAGCAGGTGGAAACACCATATATTTT
CDR3 protein: CASSLSGGPAGGNTIYF
clone size: -
V gene: TRBV27
D gene: -
J gene: TRBJ1-3

CDR3 DNA: TGTGCCAGCAGTTTAAGTCGAGCTGGCACAGATACGCAGTATTTT
CDR3 protein: CASSLSRAGTDTQYF
clone size: once
V gene: TRBV28
D gene: -
J gene: TRBJ2-3

CDR3 DNA: TGTGCCAGCAGCTTGGGTCTAGCGGGGTCCCCCTACGAGCAGTACTTC
CDR3 protein: CASSLGLAGSPYEQYF
clone size: once
V gene: TRBV7-8
D gene: TRBD2
J gene: TRBJ2-7

CDR3 DNA: TGCGCCAGCAGCTTGCCGGTTAGCTCCTACAATGAGCAGTTCTTC
CDR3 protein: CASSLPVSSYNEQFF
clone size: once
V gene: TRBV5-1
D gene: -
J gene: TRBJ2-1

CDR3 DNA: TGCGCCAGCAGCCCGAGTCTAGGCTCTCGAATGGGCGAGCAGTACTTC
CDR3 protein: CASSPSLGSRMGEQYF
clone size: -
V gene: TRBV4-1
D gene: -
J gene: TRBJ2-7

CDR3 DNA: TGTGCCAGCAGCCGAGACAGGGGAAGCTCCTACGAGCAGTACTTC
CDR3 protein: CASSRDRGSSYEQYF
clone size: few
V gene: TRBV14
D gene: TRBD1
J gene: TRBJ2-7

CDR3 DNA: TGTGCCAGCTCACCCCGTAACCCTAGCGGGAGCGACAATGAGCAGTTCTTC
CDR3 protein: CASSPRNPSGSDNEQFF
clone size: -
V gene: TRBV18
D gene: TRBD2
J gene: TRBJ2-1

CDR3 DNA: TGTGCCAGCAGCGTAGCGGACAGAGGCAATGAGCAGTTCTTC
CDR3 protein: CASSVADRGNEQFF
clone size: -
V gene: TRBV9
D gene: -
J gene: TRBJ2-1

CDR3 DNA: TGTGCCAGCAGTGCGCAGGACAGTGGCACAGATACGCAGTATTTT
CDR3 protein: CASSAQDSGTDTQYF
clone size: -
V gene: TRBV6-1
D gene: -
J gene: TRBJ2-3

CDR3 DNA: TGTGCCAGCAGTAGAAACAGGGGGTCCGGAAACACCATATATTTT
CDR3 protein: CASSRNRGSGNTIYF
clone size: -
V gene: TRBV27
D gene: TRBD1
J gene: TRBJ1-3

CDR3 DNA: TGTGCCAGCTTCCGGGACAGGGGGCGCGAGCAGTACTTC
CDR3 protein: CASFRDRGREQYF
clone size: few
V gene: TRBV2
D gene: TRBD1
J gene: TRBJ2-7

CDR3 DNA: TGCGCCAGCAGCCTCGGCTGGACAACGGCTAGCACAGATACGCAGTATTTT
CDR3 protein: CASSLGWTTASTDTQYF
clone size: -
V gene: TRBV4-1
D gene: -
J gene: TRBJ2-3

CDR3 DNA: TGTGCCAGCAGCTCGAGCCGGAGTCAAGAGACCCAGTACTTC
CDR3 protein: CASSSSRSQETQYF
clone size: -
V gene: TRBV7-8
D gene: -
J gene: TRBJ2-5

CDR3 DNA: TGTGCCAGCAGCTTTGGTTCATGGACTAACACCGGGGAGCTGTTTTTT
CDR3 protein: CASSFGSWTNTGELFF
clone size: -
V gene: TRBV11-2
D gene: -
J gene: TRBJ2-2

CDR3 DNA: TGTGCCAGCAGTGCCACGGGACATTTCTCTGGGGCCAACGTCCTGACTTTC
CDR3 protein: CASSATGHFSGANVLTF
clone size: -
V gene: TRBV28
D gene: -
J gene: TRBJ2-6

CDR3 DNA: TGTGCCAGCAGCTGGGGGGGGACTGAGCAGTTCTTC
CDR3 protein: CASSWGGTEQFF
clone size: -
V gene: TRBV6-6
D gene: TRBD2
J gene: TRBJ2-1

CDR3 DNA: TGTGCCAGCAGTCAACCGGGACACCACGAGCAGTACTTC
CDR3 protein: CASSQPGHHEQYF
clone size: -
V gene: TRBV28
D gene: -
J gene: TRBJ2-7

CDR3 DNA: TGTGCCAGCAGCGTATGGGGGGGGAACACCGGGGAGCTGTTTTTT
CDR3 protein: CASSVWGGNTGELFF
clone size: -
V gene: TRBV9
D gene: TRBD2
J gene: TRBJ2-2

CDR3 DNA: TGTGCCAGCAGTACAGGGGGCGGCACTGAAGCTTTCTTT
CDR3 protein: CASSTGGGTEAFF
clone size: -
V gene: TRBV27
D gene: TRBD1
J gene: TRBJ1-1

CDR3 DNA: TGTGCCAGCAGCCCCCGAGGGTCAGCCAAAAACATTCAGTACTTC
CDR3 protein: CASSPRGSAKNIQYF
clone size: -
V gene: TRBV5-5
D gene: -
J gene: TRBJ2-4

CDR3 DNA: TGTGCCAGCAGCCGCACTAGCGGGAGCTCCTACGAGCAGTACTTC
CDR3 protein: CASSRTSGSSYEQYF
clone size: -
V gene: TRBV28
D gene: TRBD2
J gene: TRBJ2-7

CDR3 DNA: TGTGCCAGCTCTCCAACAACAGGGGGCCAAGAGACCCAGTACTTC
CDR3 protein: CASSPTTGGQETQYF
clone size: -
V gene: TRBV18
D gene: TRBD1
J gene: TRBJ2-5

CDR3 DNA: TGCGCCAGCAGCTCTAGCGGATTATCCTACAATGAGCAGTTCTTC
CDR3 protein: CASSSSGLSYNEQFF
clone size: few
V gene: TRBV5-1
D gene: TRBD2
J gene: TRBJ2-1

CDR3 DNA: TGCGCCAGCAGCTTGGGTACAGAAGAGACCCAGTACTTC
CDR3 protein: CASSLGTEETQYF
clone size: -
V gene: TRBV5-1
D gene: -
J gene: TRBJ2-5